The text below deals with one TCR beta chain. Its specificity is not known. The data were taken from a study of CXCR3-negative and CXCR3-positive naive CD8 T cells. Study-level findings and limits: Similar TRBV-TRBJ usage characterized naive CXCR3-negative and CXCR3-positive cells; memory cells differed. Naive cells that were CXCR3-positive had more hydrophobic TRB CDR3s (compared with CXCR3-negative naive cells). After cryopreservation, expression of CXCR3 was partially reduced, and most assays were run with fresh PBMCs.

The TRB libraries of cDNA were built by UMI-labeled 5' RACE. TCRdb reprocessed the 5' RACE reads, keeping one entry per CDR3 protein, no DNA. Listed are about 58,000 distinct CDR3 sequences; around 0.4% falls within the top ten. The CDR3 contains 15 residues. Germline CDR1 reads SQVTM; CDR2 reads ANQGSEA. What was sequenced was naive CXCR3- CD8+ T cells from blood. The subset was: CD45RO-CCR7+CD27+CD95- naive CD8+ T cells lacking CXCR3 (TNR3-). This sequence originates from a human donor in good health. Some clones in this sample may be carry-over from other donors' samples. The chain carries TRBV29-1 and TRBJ2-3; TCRdb returns TRBD2, unconfirmable since there is no DNA. This CDR3 is CSVLGASRRTDTQYF.